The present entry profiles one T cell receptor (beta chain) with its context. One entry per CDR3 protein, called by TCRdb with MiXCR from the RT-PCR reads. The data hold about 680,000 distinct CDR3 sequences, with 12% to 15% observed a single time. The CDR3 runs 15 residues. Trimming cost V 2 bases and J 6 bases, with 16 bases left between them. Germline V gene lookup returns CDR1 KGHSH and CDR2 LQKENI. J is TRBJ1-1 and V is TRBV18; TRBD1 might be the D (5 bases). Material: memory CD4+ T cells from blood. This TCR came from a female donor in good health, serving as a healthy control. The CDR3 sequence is CASSPEGSAGAEAFF. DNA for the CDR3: TGTGCCAGCTCACCAGAGGGGTCTGCCGGCGCTGAAGCTTTCTTT.